The entry below gives a single T cell receptor beta chain sequence along with its context. The record originates from a study of T-cell reconstitution after alpha-beta-depleted transplantation in children. A TCRbeta library incorporating unique molecular identifiers was prepared. TCRdb re-derived calls from the PCR reads in MiXCR, one entry per CDR3 protein. This table has 330,000 or so distinct CDR3 sequences, 10% appearing once. The TCR was taken from a human donor who donated a stem cell graft to a child with acute lymphoblastic leukemia. The sequenced sample was PBMCs from the stem cell graft donor, obtained from the stem cell graft.

This CDR3 is CASRAVGLRGIQSGTDTQYF. DNA of the CDR3: TGTGCCAGTAGGGCCGTGGGCTTGAGGGGGATACAGTCTGGCACAGATACGCAGTATTTT. The chain is built from TRBV19 and TRBJ2-3; a possible D gene is TRBD1 (6 bases). V was shortened by 6 bases and J by 1 base, with 29 bases between the two germline ends. This CDR3 is 20 amino acids long. From germline, CDR1 is LNHDA and CDR2 SQIVND (reference sequence).